These T cell receptor beta chains were read from a single sample in a study of monozygotic twins with inflammatory bowel disease. TCRdb reworked the 5' RACE reads into one entry per CDR3 protein, no DNA. The specimen's table records about 380,000 distinct CDR3 sequences. Sequenced input: blood. These receptors were taken from a human donor with ulcerative colitis or Crohn's disease, or a healthy co-twin of an affected twin (not recorded which). Each CDR3 is given with its conserved first and last residue. Each record gives: CDR3 length, J gene, V gene, CDR3 protein.

13 | TRBJ1-4 | TRBV3-1 | CASSNTGSEKLFF
13 | TRBJ1-2 | TRBV3-1 | CASRGGLIYGYTF
15 | TRBJ2-7 | TRBV19 | CASSIKPGQGYEQYF
14 | TRBJ1-1 | TRBV2 | CASIKQAESTEAFF
13 | TRBJ1-1 | TRBV7-2 | CASSPPDSGEAFF
16 | TRBJ2-5 | TRBV5-1 | CASSLGVAETQETQYF
13 | TRBJ2-5 | TRBV20-1 | CSAPGPSKETQYF
16 | TRBJ1-3 | TRBV5-1 | CASSPGQLISGNTIYF
17 | TRBJ1-4 | TRBV12-3/TRBV12-4 | CASSPVNRNPYNEKLFF
17 | TRBJ2-3 | TRBV7-2 | CASSLAGTSGGTDTQYF
18 | TRBJ2-3 | TRBV5-1 | CASSRRTSGGAITDTQYF
13 | TRBJ1-2 | TRBV7-9 | CASGSSGYVSYTF
16 | TRBJ2-1 | TRBV6-2/TRBV6-3 | CASSYYTPGLNNEQFF
15 | TRBJ1-4 | TRBV25-1 | CASSGYRARSEKLFF
18 | TRBJ2-1 | TRBV4-1 | CASSQDSSPVAVYNEQFF
15 | TRBJ1-2 | TRBV29-1 | CSVEERARTSYGYTF
15 | TRBJ2-2 | TRBV28 | CASKVGQRFTGELFF
16 | TRBJ2-5 | TRBV7-3 | CASSQAASGGQETQYF
15 | TRBJ2-7 | TRBV3-1 | CASSQPGQGTYEQYF
19 | TRBJ2-7 | TRBV6-1 | CASTSIWLRDRGTAHEQYF
15 | TRBJ2-1 | TRBV4-3 | CASSQDPGYYNEQFF
13 | TRBJ1-1 | TRBV20-1 | CSARDRIDTEAFF
17 | TRBJ2-1 | TRBV11-2 | CASSPARLVSSYNEQFF
16 | TRBJ2-7 | TRBV27 | CASSRLAGDPSYEQYF
15 | TRBJ2-4 | TRBV6-2/TRBV6-3 | CASSLTSGGDAIQYF
14 | TRBJ2-5 | TRBV7-2 | CASSQTPHQETQYF
17 | TRBJ2-6 | TRBV12-3/TRBV12-4 | CASSLGQAHSGANVLTF
14 | TRBJ2-1 | TRBV7-2 | CASSLSGGPGEQFF
11 | TRBJ1-2 | TRBV10-3 | CAISVGYGYTF